This T cell receptor (beta chain) emerged from a study of blood T cell repertoires in COVID-19. J lost 3 bases, V lost 5 bases, and 13 bases had no gene match. CDR1 is SGHRS and CDR2 is YFSETQ in the germline V gene. This CDR3 comprises 16 residues. Assay: immunoSEQ multiplex PCR; the TCRdb copy retains only in-frame clones and omits some. The table has almost 65,000 clones, around 90% seen once. V gene TRBV5-1 combines with J gene TRBJ1-2; 7 bases map to TRBD1. This receptor was taken from a woman aged 40-49 years who had recovered from COVID-19. The source material was PBMCs or T cells enriched from blood (not recorded which). CDR3 sequence (DNA): TGCGCCAGCAGTCGAACCGGGACAGCGGATTACTATGGCTACACCTTC. Translating it yields CASSRTGTADYYGYTF.